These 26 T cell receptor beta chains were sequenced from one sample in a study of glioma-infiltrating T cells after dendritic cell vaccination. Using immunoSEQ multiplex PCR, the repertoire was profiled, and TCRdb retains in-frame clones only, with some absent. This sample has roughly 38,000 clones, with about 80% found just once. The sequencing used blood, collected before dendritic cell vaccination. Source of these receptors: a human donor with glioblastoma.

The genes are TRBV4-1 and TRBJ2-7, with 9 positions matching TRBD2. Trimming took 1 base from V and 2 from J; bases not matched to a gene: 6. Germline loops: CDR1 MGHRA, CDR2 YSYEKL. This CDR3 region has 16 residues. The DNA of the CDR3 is TGCGCCAGCAGCCAAGCCGCTCGCGGGGGGGCCTACGAGCAGTACTTC. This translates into CASSQAARGGAYEQYF.

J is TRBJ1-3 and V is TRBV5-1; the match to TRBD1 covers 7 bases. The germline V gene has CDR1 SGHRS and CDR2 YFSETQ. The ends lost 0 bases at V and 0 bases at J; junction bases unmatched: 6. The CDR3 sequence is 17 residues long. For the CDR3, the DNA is TGCGCCAGCAGCTTGGAGGGACAGCCTGGCTCTGGAAACACCATATATTTT. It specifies CASSLEGQPGSGNTIYF.

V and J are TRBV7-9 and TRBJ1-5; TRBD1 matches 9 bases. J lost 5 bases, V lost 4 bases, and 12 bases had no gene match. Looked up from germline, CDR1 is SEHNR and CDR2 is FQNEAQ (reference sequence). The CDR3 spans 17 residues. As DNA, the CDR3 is TGTGCCAGCAGCTCTGCCGGGACAGGGATCTGGGATCAGCCCCAGCATTTT. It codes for CASSSAGTGIWDQPQHF.

This CDR3 is CASRQGAGNTIYF. CDR3 coding DNA: TGTGCCAGCAGACAGGGGGCAGGAAACACCATATATTTT. This chain uses TRBV19 with TRBJ1-3; 10 bases are shared with TRBD1. CDR3 length: 13 residues. After removal of 9 bases from V and 4 bases from J, the junction contained 3 bases not matched to a gene. From germline, CDR1 is LNHDA and CDR2 SQIVND (reference sequence).

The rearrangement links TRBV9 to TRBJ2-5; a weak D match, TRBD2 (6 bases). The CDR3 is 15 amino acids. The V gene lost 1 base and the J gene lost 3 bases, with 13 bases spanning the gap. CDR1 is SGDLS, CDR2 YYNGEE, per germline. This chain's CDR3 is CASSVRPGGEETQYF. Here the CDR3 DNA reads TGTGCCAGCAGCGTAAGGCCCGGGGGTGAAGAGACCCAGTACTTC. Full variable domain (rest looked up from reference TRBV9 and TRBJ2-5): DSGVTQTPKHLITATGQRVTLRCSPRSGDLSVYWYQQSLDQGLQFLIQYYNGEERAKGNILERFSAQQFPDLHSELNLSSLELGDSALYFCASSVRPGGEETQYFGPGTRLLVL.

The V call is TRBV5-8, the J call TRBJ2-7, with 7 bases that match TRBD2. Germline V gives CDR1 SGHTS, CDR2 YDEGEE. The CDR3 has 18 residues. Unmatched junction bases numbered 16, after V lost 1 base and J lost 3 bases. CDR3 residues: CASSLWSGLGGRVYEQYF. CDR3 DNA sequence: TGTGCCAGCAGCTTGTGGTCCGGACTAGGAGGAAGGGTCTACGAGCAGTACTTC.

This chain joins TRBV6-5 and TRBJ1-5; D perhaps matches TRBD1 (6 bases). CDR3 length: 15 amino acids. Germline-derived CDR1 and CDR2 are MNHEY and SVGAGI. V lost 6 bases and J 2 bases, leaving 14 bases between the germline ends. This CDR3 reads CASSSGAGGNQPQHF. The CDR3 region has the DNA TGTGCCAGCAGCTCGGGTGCAGGGGGCAATCAGCCCCAGCATTTT.

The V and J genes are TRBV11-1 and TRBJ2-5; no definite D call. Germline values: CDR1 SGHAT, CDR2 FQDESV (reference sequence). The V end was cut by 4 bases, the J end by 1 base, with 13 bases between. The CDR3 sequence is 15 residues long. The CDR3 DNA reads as TGTGCCAGCAGCTCGCTTCCCTATTCCCAAGAGACCCAGTACTTC. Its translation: CASSSLPYSQETQYF.

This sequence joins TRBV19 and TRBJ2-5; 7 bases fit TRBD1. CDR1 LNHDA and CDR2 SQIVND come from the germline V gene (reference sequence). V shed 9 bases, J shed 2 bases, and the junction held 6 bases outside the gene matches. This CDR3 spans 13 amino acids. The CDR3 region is CASSRQGQETQYF. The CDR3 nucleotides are TGTGCCAGCTCCCGACAGGGACAAGAGACCCAGTACTTC.

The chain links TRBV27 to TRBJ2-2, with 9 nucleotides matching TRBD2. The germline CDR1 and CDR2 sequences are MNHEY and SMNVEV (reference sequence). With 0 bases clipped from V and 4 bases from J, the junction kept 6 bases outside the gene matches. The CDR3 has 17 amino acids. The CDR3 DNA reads TGTGCCAGCAGTTTATCGAATAGCGGGGGAATCACCGGGGAGCTGTTTTTT. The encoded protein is CASSLSNSGGITGELFF.

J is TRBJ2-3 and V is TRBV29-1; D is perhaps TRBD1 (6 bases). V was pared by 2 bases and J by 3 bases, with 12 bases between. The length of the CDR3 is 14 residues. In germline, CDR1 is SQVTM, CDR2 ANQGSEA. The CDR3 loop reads CSVELGANTDTQYF. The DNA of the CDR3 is TGCAGCGTTGAACTGGGGGCCAATACAGATACGCAGTATTTT.

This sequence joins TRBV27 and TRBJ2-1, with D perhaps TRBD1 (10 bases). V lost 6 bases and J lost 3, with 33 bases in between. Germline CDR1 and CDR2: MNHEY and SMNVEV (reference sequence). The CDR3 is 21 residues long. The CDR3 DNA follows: TGTGCCAGCAGGAGAAGAGAGGGACAGGGGTACGCGGGGGGGCGCTACAATGAGCAGTTCTTC. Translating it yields CASRRREGQGYAGGRYNEQFF.

CDR3 bases: TGCAGCGTGAGGACAGATATGAACACTGAAGCTTTCTTT. Residues: CSVRTDMNTEAFF. The rearrangement uses TRBV29-1 and TRBJ1-1; possibly TRBD1 for D (6 bases). With 6 bases removed from V and 0 bases from J, the gap between germline ends came to 11 bases. The CDR3 runs to 13 residues. Germline values: CDR1 SQVTM, CDR2 ANQGSEA.

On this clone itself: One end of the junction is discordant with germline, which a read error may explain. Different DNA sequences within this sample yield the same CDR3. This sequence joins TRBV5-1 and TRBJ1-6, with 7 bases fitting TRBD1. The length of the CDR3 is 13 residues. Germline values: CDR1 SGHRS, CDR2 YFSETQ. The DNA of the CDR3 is TGCGCCAGCAGGACAGGGAATAATTCCCCCCTCCACTTT. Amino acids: CASRTGNNSPLHF.

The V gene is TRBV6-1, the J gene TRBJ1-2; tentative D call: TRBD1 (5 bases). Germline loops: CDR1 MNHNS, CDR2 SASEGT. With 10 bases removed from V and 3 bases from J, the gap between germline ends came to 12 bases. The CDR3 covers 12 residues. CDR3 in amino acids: CAIPGVYYGYTF. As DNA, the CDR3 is TGTGCCATTCCGGGGGTGTACTATGGCTACACCTTC.

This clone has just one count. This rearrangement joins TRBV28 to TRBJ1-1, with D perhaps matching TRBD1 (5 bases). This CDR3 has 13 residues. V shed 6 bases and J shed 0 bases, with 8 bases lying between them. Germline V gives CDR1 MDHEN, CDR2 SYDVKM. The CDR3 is CASSLTVNTEAFF. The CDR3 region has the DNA TGTGCCAGCAGCTTGACAGTGAACACTGAAGCTTTCTTT.

The chain's CDR3 is CASSAGGASYNEQFF. DNA for the CDR3: TGTGCCAGCAGTGCCGGGGGGGCCTCCTACAATGAGCAGTTCTTC. The chain is built from TRBV6-1 and TRBJ2-1; 8 bases are shared with TRBD2. Trimming cost V 4 bases and J 0 bases; bases outside gene matches: 2. This CDR3 contains 15 residues. From germline, CDR1 is MNHNS and CDR2 SASEGT.

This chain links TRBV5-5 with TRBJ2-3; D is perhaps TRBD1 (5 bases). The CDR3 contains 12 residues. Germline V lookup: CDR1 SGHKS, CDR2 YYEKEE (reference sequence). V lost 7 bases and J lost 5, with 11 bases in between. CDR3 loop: CASEGVVDTQYF. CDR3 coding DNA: TGTGCCAGCGAAGGGGTCGTAGATACGCAGTATTTT.

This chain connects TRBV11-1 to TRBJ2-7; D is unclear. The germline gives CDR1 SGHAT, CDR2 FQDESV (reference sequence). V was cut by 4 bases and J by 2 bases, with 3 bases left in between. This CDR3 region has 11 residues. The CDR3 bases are TGTGCCAGCAGCTCTGCCTACGAGCAGTACTTC. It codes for CASSSAYEQYF.

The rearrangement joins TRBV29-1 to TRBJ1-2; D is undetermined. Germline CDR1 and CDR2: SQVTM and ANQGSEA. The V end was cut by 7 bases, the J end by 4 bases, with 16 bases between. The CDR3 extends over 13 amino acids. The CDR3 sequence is CSGDVGGLYGYTF. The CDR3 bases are TGCAGCGGGGATGTAGGAGGGCTCTATGGCTACACCTTC.

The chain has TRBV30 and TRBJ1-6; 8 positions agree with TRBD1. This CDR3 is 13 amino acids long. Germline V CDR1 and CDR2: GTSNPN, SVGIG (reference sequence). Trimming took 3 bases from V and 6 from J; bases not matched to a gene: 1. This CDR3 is CAWRTGVNSPLHF. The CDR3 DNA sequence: TGTGCCTGGAGGACAGGGGTTAATTCACCCCTCCACTTT.

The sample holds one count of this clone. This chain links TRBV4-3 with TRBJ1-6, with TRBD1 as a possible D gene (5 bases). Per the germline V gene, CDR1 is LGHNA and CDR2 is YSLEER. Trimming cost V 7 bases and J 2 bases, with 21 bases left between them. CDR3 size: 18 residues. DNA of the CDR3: TGCGCCAGCATCCACTCGGGGGAGTTGAAGCCCTATAATTCACCCCTCCACTTT. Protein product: CASIHSGELKPYNSPLHF.

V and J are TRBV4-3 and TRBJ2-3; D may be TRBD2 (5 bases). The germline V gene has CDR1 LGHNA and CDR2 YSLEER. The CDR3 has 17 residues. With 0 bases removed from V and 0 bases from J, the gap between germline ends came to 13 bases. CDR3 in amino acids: CASSQDYGDTSTDTQYF. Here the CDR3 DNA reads TGCGCCAGCAGCCAAGATTACGGGGATACTAGCACAGATACGCAGTATTTT.

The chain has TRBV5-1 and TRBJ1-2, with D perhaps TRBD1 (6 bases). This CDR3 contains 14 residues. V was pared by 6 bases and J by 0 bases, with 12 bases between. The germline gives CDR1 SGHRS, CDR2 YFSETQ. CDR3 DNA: TGCGCCAGCAAAGGTCAGGGGACTAACTATGGCTACACCTTC. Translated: CASKGQGTNYGYTF.

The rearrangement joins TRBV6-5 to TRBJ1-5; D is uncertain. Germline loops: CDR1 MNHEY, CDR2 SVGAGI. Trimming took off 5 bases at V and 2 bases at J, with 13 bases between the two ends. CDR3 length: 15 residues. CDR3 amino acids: CASSLSWEGNQPQHF. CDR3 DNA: TGTGCCAGCAGTCTATCTTGGGAGGGCAATCAGCCCCAGCATTTT.

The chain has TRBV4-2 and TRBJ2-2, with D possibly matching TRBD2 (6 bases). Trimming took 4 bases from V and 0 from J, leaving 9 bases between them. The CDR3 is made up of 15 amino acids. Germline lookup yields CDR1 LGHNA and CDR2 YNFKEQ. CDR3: CASSPRDSNTGELFF. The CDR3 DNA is TGTGCCAGCAGCCCTCGGGACTCGAACACCGGGGAGCTGTTTTTT.